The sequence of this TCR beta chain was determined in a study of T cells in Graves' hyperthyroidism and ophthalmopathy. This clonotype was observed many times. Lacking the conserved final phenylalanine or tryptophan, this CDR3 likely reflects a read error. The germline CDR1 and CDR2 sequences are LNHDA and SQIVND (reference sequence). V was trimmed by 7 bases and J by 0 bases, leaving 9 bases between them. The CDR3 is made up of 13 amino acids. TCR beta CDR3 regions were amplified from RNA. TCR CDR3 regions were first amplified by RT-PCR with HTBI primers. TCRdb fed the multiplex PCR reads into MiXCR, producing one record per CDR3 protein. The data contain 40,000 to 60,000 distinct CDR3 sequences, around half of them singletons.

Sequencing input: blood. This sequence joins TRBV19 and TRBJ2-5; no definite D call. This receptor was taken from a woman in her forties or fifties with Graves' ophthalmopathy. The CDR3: CASTFGNQETQYL. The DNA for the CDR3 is TGTGCCAGTACTTTCGGAAACCAAGAGACCCAGTACCTC.